This TCR beta chain originates from a study of cytomegalovirus exposure and HLA in healthy donors. Healthy bone marrow donors formed the donor group. This clone was found once. CDR3 length equals 14 residues. Between the trimmed V and J ends, which lost 7 bases and 5 bases, there was a span of 17 bases. Per germline, CDR1 SNHLY and CDR2 FYNNEI. The PCR had 60 Vbeta and 13 Jbeta primers. The method was immunoSEQ multiplex PCR; TCRdb's version includes in-frame clones alone and lacks a portion of them. Among over 120,000 clones listed, around 82% were seen once. The chain has TRBV2 and TRBJ2-5; D may be TRBD2 (6 bases). The sample comprised PBMCs. This TCR came from a female donor in good health and CMV-seronegative. The CDR3 coding sequence is TGTGCCAGCAAGGCGGGGCCCCCTCGGGAGACCCAGTACTTC. This codes for CASKAGPPRETQYF.